Shown below are 13 T cell receptor beta chains from a single sample sequenced in a study of graft-versus-host responses after intestinal transplantation. The antigens for these receptors are not known. The assay was immunoSEQ multiplex PCR, and TCRdb's table has in-frame clones only and misses some. The top ten hold approximately 0.34% of the sample, which has over 75,000 clones, 85% to 90% seen once. The sequencing here drew on unstimulated CD4+ T cells sorted from spleen or lymph node cells, taken before intestinal transplant. These receptor sequences come from a human donor who received an intestinal transplant.

The V gene is TRBV5-1, the J gene TRBJ2-2, with D unclear. This CDR3 spans 14 amino acids. V shed 4 bases and J shed 0 bases, with 7 bases lying between them. Germline V CDR1 and CDR2: SGHRS, YFSETQ. The chain's CDR3 is CASSTDTNTGELFF. DNA of the CDR3: TGCGCCAGCAGCACCGACACGAACACCGGGGAGCTGTTTTTT.

The chain is built from TRBV5-1 and TRBJ2-3; a weak D match, TRBD2 (5 bases). The CDR3 consists of 14 residues. V shed 4 bases and J shed 2 bases, with 11 bases lying between them. The germline CDR1 and CDR2 sequences are SGHRS and YFSETQ. This CDR3 reads CASSPGEITDTQYF. CDR3 nucleotides: TGCGCCAGCAGCCCTGGGGAGATCACAGATACGCAGTATTTT.

V is TRBV6-5 and J is TRBJ1-6; 9 positions agree with TRBD1. This CDR3 contains 14 residues. Per the germline V gene, CDR1 is MNHEY and CDR2 is SVGAGI. J gave up 10 bases and V 6 bases, and 7 bases lay outside the gene matches. The CDR3 here is CASSNRDRESPLHF. CDR3 bases: TGTGCCAGCAGCAACCGGGACAGGGAATCACCCCTCCACTTT.

This clone was counted once. The gene calls are TRBV5-1 and TRBJ2-1; D unresolved. Germline CDR1 and CDR2: SGHRS and YFSETQ. V was trimmed by 0 bases and J by 9 bases, leaving 19 bases between them. This CDR3 contains 16 residues. CDR3 bases: TGCGCCAGCAGCTTGGCCTTCCCAACGGTACCTACTGAGCAGTTCTTC. This encodes CASSLAFPTVPTEQFF.

The chain is built from TRBV4-2 and TRBJ2-7; TRBD1 aligns across 8 bases. V dropped 0 bases and J dropped 7; count of bases not matched to a gene: 17. CDR3 length equals 18 residues. CDR1 and CDR2 (germline): LGHNA, YNFKEQ. The CDR3 DNA reads TGTGCCAGCAGCCAAGATCCTAGTATAGGACAGGGAGCTCTAGAGCAGTACTTC. It translates to CASSQDPSIGQGALEQYF.

The chain carries TRBV9 and TRBJ2-7; no clear D. The CDR3 totals 13 residues. Per germline, CDR1 SGDLS and CDR2 YYNGEE. Trimming left V 0 bases short and J 7 bases short, with 11 bases between. This chain's CDR3 is CASSVEAGTEQYF. In DNA, the CDR3 is TGTGCCAGCAGCGTAGAAGCAGGTACGGAGCAGTACTTC.

The rearrangement links TRBV7-2 to TRBJ2-7; 13 positions match TRBD2. The CDR3 has 17 residues. V dropped 6 bases and J dropped 2; count of bases not matched to a gene: 10. The V gene's germline CDR1 is SGHTA and CDR2 FQGNSA. The CDR3 DNA is TGTGCCAGCAGTCTGACTAGCGGGGGGTCATTCCCCTACGAGCAGTACTTC. It encodes CASSLTSGGSFPYEQYF.

The chain combines TRBV27 with TRBJ1-1; D possibly corresponds to TRBD1 (5 bases). Trimming cost V 5 bases and J 3 bases, with 13 bases left between them. In germline, CDR1 is MNHEY, CDR2 SMNVEV (reference sequence). There are 14 residues in the CDR3. The CDR3 coding sequence is TGTGCCAGCAGTATCCAGGGTGGGTACACTGAAGCTTTCTTT. Translation gives CASSIQGGYTEAFF.

J is TRBJ2-7 and V is TRBV11-1; 10 bases map to TRBD2. The germline V gene encodes CDR1 SGHAT and CDR2 FQDESV (reference sequence). This CDR3 has 15 residues. V gave up 0 bases and J gave up 5 bases; unmatched junction bases: 4. The CDR3 protein is CASSLAGTSAHEQYF. The CDR3 DNA is TGTGCCAGCAGCTTAGCCGGGACTAGCGCTCACGAGCAGTACTTC.

In this sample, this clone turned up a few times. The chain uses TRBV4-1 and TRBJ2-6; D perhaps matches TRBD1 (6 bases). Trimming removed 0 bases from V and 0 bases from J, with 9 bases in between. CDR1 is MGHRA and CDR2 is YSYEKL in the germline V gene. CDR3 length: 17 amino acids. The CDR3 region is CASSQDQGFSGANVLTF. The DNA for the CDR3 is TGCGCCAGCAGCCAAGATCAGGGGTTCTCTGGGGCCAACGTCCTGACTTTC.

V is TRBV7-8 and J is TRBJ1-5, with a tentative D call TRBD1 (6 bases). The CDR3 is 21 residues long. Trimming pared 1 base from V and 3 bases from J, leaving 28 bases between. Per the germline V gene, CDR1 is SGHVS and CDR2 is FQNEAQ. The CDR3 loop reads CASSLEKTWGPRRGYNQPQHF. The CDR3 DNA is TGTGCCAGCAGCTTAGAAAAAACGTGGGGGCCCCGGCGGGGGTACAATCAGCCCCAGCATTTT.

The gene calls are TRBV2 and TRBJ1-3, with 8 bases aligning to TRBD1. The CDR3 extends over 17 amino acids. V was pared by 5 bases and J by 2 bases, with 11 bases of the junction left unmatched. From germline, CDR1 is SNHLY and CDR2 FYNNEI. CDR3 sequence: CASSRLDRAFTGNTIYF. The CDR3, as DNA: TGTGCCAGCAGTAGATTGGACAGGGCCTTTACTGGAAACACCATATATTTT.

The V and J genes are TRBV6-5 and TRBJ1-2; unclear D gene. Germline V gene sequence: CDR1 MNHEY, CDR2 SVGAGI. The CDR3 covers 16 residues. Trimming took off 2 bases at V and 2 bases at J, with 15 bases between the two ends. CDR3 DNA: TGTGCCAGCAGTTACACAGAAGGAAGAGGGAACTATGGCTACACCTTC. As protein: CASSYTEGRGNYGYTF.